A single sample is the source of the 25 T cell receptor beta chains below, sequenced in a study of blood T cell repertoires in COVID-19. Clones were read by immunoSEQ multiplex PCR, and TCRdb kept only the in-frame ones, dropping some. Found here are about 72,000 clones, 88% of them singletons; the top ten hold roughly 30%. Sequenced material: peripheral blood. All receptors come from a man aged 45-60 years with acute or convalescent COVID-19.

This rearrangement joins TRBV12-3 or TRBV12-4 to TRBJ1-2; D remains ambiguous. Trimming cost V 5 bases and J 6 bases, with 13 bases left between them. This CDR3 is 13 amino acids long. The CDR3 DNA is TGTGCCAGCAGTCCCCTAGGTGTTGATGGCTACACCTTC. It translates to CASSPLGVDGYTF.

DNA of the CDR3: TGCGCCAGCAGCACCGGACTAGCGGTCACAGATACGCAGTATTTT. Its translation is CASSTGLAVTDTQYF. The rearrangement joins TRBV5-1 to TRBJ2-3; 10 bases line up with TRBD2. The CDR3 contains 15 residues. Trimming removed 4 bases from V and 2 bases from J; junction bases left unmatched: 4. Per the germline V gene, CDR1 is SGHRS and CDR2 is YFSETQ.

The chain carries TRBV27 and TRBJ2-5; 11 bases align to TRBD1. CDR1 and CDR2 (germline): MNHEY, SMNVEV (reference sequence). The CDR3 covers 15 residues. Germline trimming cut 5 bases from V and 2 bases from J; bases unmatched to any gene: 4. The CDR3 region has the DNA TGTGCCAGCAGTCCGGGACAGGGGGTACAAGAGACCCAGTACTTC. This translates into CASSPGQGVQETQYF.

The chain uses TRBV6-1 and TRBJ2-7; TRBD1 agrees at 9 bases. With 3 bases clipped from V and 8 bases from J, the junction kept 20 bases outside the gene matches. CDR1 is MNHNS, CDR2 SASEGT, per germline. CDR3 size: 18 residues. The CDR3 DNA sequence: TGTGCCAGCAGTGAGAATCCGACAGGGGGTACGAGCAGTTATAAGCAGTACTTC. It translates to CASSENPTGGTSSYKQYF.

The genes are TRBV5-6 and TRBJ1-2; unclear D gene. This CDR3 has 15 amino acids. The V gene's germline CDR1 is SGHDT and CDR2 YYEEEE. The germline V and J ends were trimmed by 2 bases and 4 bases, with 15 bases remaining between them. The CDR3 nucleotides read TGTGCCAGCAGCTTCGTTGACAACGACGCCTATGGCTACACCTTC. Amino acids: CASSFVDNDAYGYTF.

The chain is built from TRBV25-1 and TRBJ1-4; no clear D gene. Germline values: CDR1 MGHDK, CDR2 SYGVNS. Deletions cut 5 bases from V and 5 bases from J, with 6 bases between. The CDR3 spans 12 residues. CDR3 bases: TGTGCCAGCAGTCGTCAGAATGAAAAACTGTTTTTT. Translated: CASSRQNEKLFF.

V is TRBV11-2 and J is TRBJ1-4; no clear D gene. The CDR3 loop spans 14 amino acids. Trimming took 5 bases from V and 7 from J, leaving 14 bases between them. Germline V lookup: CDR1 SGHAT, CDR2 FQNNGV. The chain's CDR3 is CASSKNERGEKLFF. The CDR3 coding sequence is TGTGCCAGCAGCAAAAACGAGCGGGGTGAAAAACTGTTTTTT.

The CDR3 DNA reads as TGCGCCAGCTCCGGGACAGGAAGCTCCTACGAGCAGTACTTC. Its translation is CASSGTGSSYEQYF. V and J are TRBV5-1 and TRBJ2-7, with 8 bases identical to TRBD1. V dropped 7 bases and J dropped 0; count of bases not matched to a gene: 6. The CDR3 spans 14 residues. Germline values: CDR1 SGHRS, CDR2 YFSETQ.

The chain couples TRBV27 to TRBJ1-6; no clear D. This CDR3 region has 17 residues. CDR1 MNHEY and CDR2 SMNVEV come from the germline V gene (reference sequence). V was cut by 2 bases and J by 9 bases, with 20 bases left in between. CDR3: CASSLRGGRDLLSPLHF. Written as DNA, the CDR3 is TGTGCCAGCAGTTTACGAGGCGGACGGGATCTCCTTTCACCCCTCCACTTT.

This clone was counted a single time. V usage is TRBV12-5 and J usage is TRBJ1-4; 8 bases map to TRBD1. Germline loops: CDR1 LGHNT, CDR2 FRNRAP. The CDR3 is 16 amino acids. V lost 0 bases, J lost 7 bases, and 7 bases stayed unmatched. The CDR3 protein is CASGLVLGRGPEKLFF. CDR3 DNA sequence: TGTGCTAGTGGTTTGGTACTCGGCAGGGGGCCTGAAAAACTGTTTTTT.

V and J are TRBV5-1 and TRBJ2-7; 12 nucleotides match TRBD1. The ends lost 4 bases at V and 2 bases at J; junction bases unmatched: 7. The germline V gene has CDR1 SGHRS and CDR2 YFSETQ. This CDR3 region has 16 residues. CDR3 loop: CASSLEGTGGPYEQYF. The CDR3 region has the DNA TGCGCCAGCAGCCTGGAGGGGACAGGGGGCCCCTACGAGCAGTACTTC.

Written as DNA, the CDR3 is TGTGCCAGCAGCGACAAGACAGGGCCAAATACCGGGGAGCTGTTTTTT. Translating it yields CASSDKTGPNTGELFF. The chain carries TRBV7-2 and TRBJ2-2, with 7 bases aligning to TRBD1. CDR3 length: 16 amino acids. The germline CDR1 and CDR2 sequences are SGHTA and FQGNSA. With 5 bases clipped from V and 5 bases from J, the junction kept 11 bases outside the gene matches.

This chain connects TRBV6-5 to TRBJ2-7; TRBD1 aligns across 8 bases. Trimming at V came to 6 bases and at J to 6 bases, leaving 4 bases not matched to a gene. Germline CDR1 reads MNHEY; CDR2 reads SVGAGI. The CDR3 has 12 amino acids. The CDR3 loop reads CASRRTGLEQYF. CDR3 bases: TGTGCCAGCAGACGGACAGGGCTCGAGCAGTACTTC.

V and J are TRBV28 and TRBJ1-5; D perhaps matches TRBD1 (6 bases). Germline V gene data show CDR1 as MDHEN and CDR2 as SYDVKM. The CDR3 runs to 15 residues. Deletions cut 5 bases from V and 5 bases from J, with 16 bases between. Written as DNA, the CDR3 is TGTGCCAGCAGTCCGGGGGGGGCAGGGGATCAGCCCCAGCATTTT. It specifies CASSPGGAGDQPQHF.

The chain couples TRBV9 to TRBJ2-5; D perhaps matches TRBD1 (6 bases). This CDR3 has 13 amino acids. Trimming took 2 bases from V and 3 from J, leaving 8 bases between them. Germline loops: CDR1 SGDLS, CDR2 YYNGEE. CDR3 sequence (DNA): TGTGCCAGCAGCGTCGGACAGAAAGAGACCCAGTACTTC. The encoded protein is CASSVGQKETQYF.

The J gene is TRBJ2-3, the V gene TRBV23-1; D possibly corresponds to TRBD2 (6 bases). TRBV23-1 is reported as an ORF; its role is uncertain. The length of the CDR3 is 17 residues. V was cut by 4 bases and J by 2 bases, with 19 bases left in between. The CDR3 loop reads CASSPNPHGGNTDTQYF. CDR3 bases: TGCGCCAGCAGTCCAAATCCCCATGGCGGGAACACAGATACGCAGTATTTT.

The chain carries TRBV3-1 (or the pseudogene TRBV3-2) and TRBJ2-2; 10 nucleotides match TRBD1. After removal of 1 base from V and 7 bases from J, the junction contained 3 bases not matched to a gene. This CDR3 is built from 15 residues. Per germline, CDR1 LGHDT and CDR2 YNNKEL (reference sequence). The CDR3 spells CASSQVTGGGGELFF. The DNA of the CDR3 is TGTGCCAGCAGCCAAGTGACAGGGGGCGGCGGGGAGCTGTTTTTT.

The CDR3 region has the DNA TGTGCCAGCAGACTTTCGGGACAGGGGGTCGCCTACGAGCAGTACTTC. This codes for CASRLSGQGVAYEQYF. The V call is TRBV14, the J call TRBJ2-7; 11 nucleotides match TRBD1. With 6 bases clipped from V and 2 bases from J, the junction kept 9 bases outside the gene matches. Germline-derived CDR1 and CDR2 are SGHDN and FVKESK. This CDR3 is 16 amino acids long.

Only a few counts were recorded for this clone. V usage is TRBV5-1 and J usage is TRBJ1-1, with D possibly TRBD1 on 6 matching bases. Trimming shortened V by 0 bases and J by 1 base, and 7 bases separated the two germline ends. This CDR3 has 14 amino acids. The germline V gene has CDR1 SGHRS and CDR2 YFSETQ. CDR3 loop: CASSLATGNTEAFF. CDR3 nucleotides: TGCGCCAGCAGCTTGGCGACAGGGAACACTGAAGCTTTCTTT.

About this clone itself: The same CDR3 can be traced to other DNA sequences in this sample. This CDR3 is CASSADRGNYGYTF. The CDR3 nucleotides read TGTGCCAGCAGCGCGGACAGGGGGAACTATGGCTACACCTTC. J is TRBJ1-2 and V is TRBV9; 10 nucleotides agree with TRBD1. Germline V CDR1 and CDR2: SGDLS, YYNGEE. Losses at the gene ends were 3 bases for V and 2 bases for J; bases not matched to a gene: 1. The CDR3 extends over 14 amino acids.

J is TRBJ2-7 and V is TRBV10-1; 12 positions match TRBD1. The CDR3 contains 14 residues. Germline values: CDR1 WNHNN, CDR2 SYGVQD (reference sequence). V was pared by 5 bases and J by 6 bases, with 5 bases of the junction left unmatched. CDR3 loop: CASSPGTGGGEQYF. The DNA for the CDR3 is TGCGCCAGCAGTCCAGGGACAGGGGGCGGCGAGCAGTACTTC.

There are many counts of this clone. This chain links TRBV29-1 with TRBJ2-5, with 8 nucleotides matching TRBD1. This CDR3 is built from 13 residues. Looked up from germline, CDR1 is SQVTM and CDR2 is ANQGSEA. Trimming cost V 8 bases and J 0 bases; bases outside gene matches: 5. CDR3 sequence (DNA): TGCAGCACCGGGACAGGTCACCAAGAGACCCAGTACTTC. It translates to CSTGTGHQETQYF. Filled out from reference TRBV29-1 and TRBJ2-5, the complete variable domain reads SAVISQKPSRDICQRGTSLTIQCQVDSQVTMMFWYRQQPGQSLTLIATANQGSEATYESGFVIDKFPISRPNLTFSTLTVSNMSPEDSSIYLCSTGTGHQETQYFGPGTRLLVL.

This rearrangement joins TRBV15 to TRBJ2-7; D remains unclear. CDR1 and CDR2 from the germline V gene are LNHNV and YYDKDF (reference sequence). The CDR3 is made up of 13 amino acids. Trimming stripped 1 base from V and 6 bases from J, with 10 bases between. The CDR3, as DNA: TGTGCCACCAGCAGAGGGGCACTGCCCGAGCAGTACTTC. Its translation: CATSRGALPEQYF.

J is TRBJ1-1 and V is TRBV6-6; no firm D call. The CDR3 spans 17 residues. Trimming removed 5 bases at V and 0 bases at J, with 19 bases between. Germline V gene lookup returns CDR1 MNHNY and CDR2 SVGAGI (reference sequence). The CDR3: CASSPHHSRPLNTEAFF. The CDR3, as DNA: TGTGCCAGCAGTCCCCACCACTCGCGCCCCTTGAACACTGAAGCTTTCTTT.

V usage is TRBV6-5 and J usage is TRBJ1-2; no firm D call. Germline V gene lookup returns CDR1 MNHEY and CDR2 SVGAGI. V shed 4 bases and J shed 8 bases, with 23 bases lying between them. The CDR3 is 16 residues long. The CDR3 sequence is CASSLASEGRDCGYTF. The CDR3 coding sequence is TGTGCCAGCAGTTTAGCCTCGGAGGGTAGAGATTGCGGCTACACCTTC.